A single sample is the source of the 3 T cell receptor beta chains below, sequenced in a study of blood T cell repertoires in COVID-19. Method: immunoSEQ multiplex PCR; TCRdb's copy keeps in-frame clones and lacks some. Among 330,000 or so clones listed, about 87% were seen once. The sample comprised PBMCs or T cells enriched from blood (not recorded which). All receptors come from a man aged 35 to 55 in a cohort exposed to, infected with or recovered from COVID-19 (not recorded which).

About this clone itself: Distinct nucleotide sequences in the sample also encode this CDR3. The chain employs TRBV18 and TRBJ2-1; D is ambiguous. Trimming stripped 3 bases from V and 0 bases from J, with 9 bases between. Germline values: CDR1 KGHSH, CDR2 LQKENI. The CDR3 runs 15 residues. CDR3 nucleotide sequence: TGTGCCAGCTCACCTGGCCTGTACTCCTACAATGAGCAGTTCTTC. Amino acids: CASSPGLYSYNEQFF.

The rearrangement joins TRBV7-9 to TRBJ1-1; D might be TRBD1 (6 bases). From germline, CDR1 is SEHNR and CDR2 FQNEAQ (reference sequence). V was cut by 4 bases and J by 6 bases, with 12 bases left in between. The CDR3 consists of 13 residues. This CDR3 reads CASSWGQTSEAFF. The CDR3 DNA reads TGTGCCAGCAGCTGGGGGCAGACCTCTGAAGCTTTCTTT.

This clone was observed a few times. The chain recombines TRBV2 with TRBJ1-1; D gene ambiguous. The CDR3 sequence is 14 residues long. The ends were cut back, 8 bases at V and 8 bases at J, with 21 bases in the middle. Germline V gives CDR1 SNHLY, CDR2 FYNNEI. The CDR3 DNA reads TGTGCCAGCGATAATTCGGCAGCAAGCGTAGAAGCTTTCTTT. Translated, it gives CASDNSAASVEAFF.